This entry lists 9 T cell receptor beta chains sequenced from one sample in a study of regulatory T cells in long-lasting Graves disease. With iRepertoire HTBI primers and Arm-PCR of CDR3 regions, TCR beta libraries were built. Each CDR3 protein is one row after TCRdb ran MiXCR on the multiplex PCR reads. The data hold a few hundred thousand distinct CDR3 sequences, with about 20% observed a single time. Time point reported: persistent/refractory GD, antithyroid drugs over 5 years with positive TRAb. Extracted RNA from PBMCs served as the source of the TCR library. The sequenced sample was peripheral blood mononuclear cells (PBMCs), obtained when the disease was refractory, from a patient treated with antithyroid drugs. The receptor source for this set is a female donor with Graves disease.

The chain joins TRBV3-1 to TRBJ1-6; no definite D call. Trimming removed 5 bases from V and 9 bases from J, with 14 bases in between. This CDR3 has 14 residues. Germline CDR1 LGHDT, CDR2 YNNKEL (reference sequence). The CDR3 DNA sequence: TGTGCCAGCAGCTATGGTCCCACGGGTTCACCCCTCCACTTT. It yields the protein CASSYGPTGSPLHF. Full variable domain (remainder filled in from reference TRBV3-1 and TRBJ1-6): DTAVSQTPKYLVTQMGNDKSIKCEQNLGHDTMYWYKQDSKKFLKIMFSYNNKELIINETVPNRFSPKSPDKAHLNLHINSLELGDSAVYFCASSYGPTGSPLHFGNGTRLTVT.

This chain joins TRBV20-1 and TRBJ1-4; D gene uncertain. The CDR3 contains 13 residues. Germline lookup yields CDR1 DFQATT and CDR2 SNEGSKA (reference sequence). V was shortened by 6 bases and J by 6 bases, with 14 bases between the two germline ends. The CDR3 region has the DNA TGCAGTGCCAACCTAGGACGGGATGAAAAACTGTTTTTT. It is translated as CSANLGRDEKLFF.

This clonotype has at least ten counts. DNA of the CDR3: TGTGCCAGCAGTTTCGGACTAGCGGGAGGAGGAGAGCAGTACTTC. Its protein is CASSFGLAGGGEQYF. The V call is TRBV6-2 or TRBV6-3, the J call TRBJ2-7; 14 bases match TRBD2. Germline V gene lookup returns CDR1 MNHEY and CDR2 SVGEGT. This CDR3 has 15 amino acids. The V gene end was trimmed by 4 bases and the J gene end by 7 bases; junction bases not matched to a gene: 6.

This clonotype was found many times. The chain couples TRBV7-9 to TRBJ1-6; no clear D gene. Looked up from germline, CDR1 is SEHNR and CDR2 is FQNEAQ (reference sequence). Between the trimmed V and J ends, which lost 1 base and 3 bases, there was a span of 7 bases. This CDR3 comprises 15 residues. The chain's CDR3 is CASSLDGFYNSPLHF. CDR3 nucleotides: TGTGCCAGCAGCTTAGACGGATTCTATAATTCACCCCTCCACTTT. Variable domain in full (rest from reference TRBV7-9 and TRBJ1-6): DTGVSQNPRHKITKRGQNVTFRCDPISEHNRLYWYRQTLGQGPEFLTYFQNEAQLEKSRLLSDRFSAERPKGSFSTLEIQRTEQGDSAMYLCASSLDGFYNSPLHFGNGTRLTVT.

The chain recombines TRBV10-3 with TRBJ2-3; 11 bases line up with TRBD2. The CDR3 extends over 16 amino acids. Germline V lookup: CDR1 ENHRY, CDR2 SYGVKD. Germline trimming cut 6 bases from V and 4 bases from J; bases unmatched to any gene: 9. This CDR3 reads CAIRETSGKWADTQYF. In nucleotides, the CDR3 is TGTGCCATCAGAGAGACTAGCGGGAAGTGGGCAGATACGCAGTATTTT.

This clonotype was picked up many times. The chain joins TRBV28 to TRBJ2-5; the match to TRBD2 covers 7 bases. This CDR3 is 14 amino acids long. The germline V gene has CDR1 MDHEN and CDR2 SYDVKM. V shed 7 bases and J 6 bases; nucleotides not matched to a gene: 11. The CDR3 DNA reads as TGTGCCAGCATGCCAGGACTAGGGCGAAAGACCCAGTACTTC. It encodes CASMPGLGRKTQYF.

This clonotype has only a few counts. The genes are TRBV30 and TRBJ2-5; 7 nucleotides agree with TRBD2. V lost 3 bases, J lost 1 base, and 2 bases stayed unmatched. Germline V gene lookup returns CDR1 GTSNPN and CDR2 SVGIG (reference sequence). The CDR3 runs to 13 residues. CDR3 loop: CAWRGGGQETQYF. CDR3 DNA sequence: TGTGCCTGGAGGGGGGGGGGCCAAGAGACCCAGTACTTC.

CDR3: CASSLAQTDEKLFF. CDR3 coding DNA: TGTGCCAGCAGCTTAGCCCAGACGGATGAAAAACTGTTTTTT. This chain joins TRBV7-9 and TRBJ1-4, with unresolved D. This CDR3 spans 14 amino acids. Trimming removed 0 bases from V and 6 bases from J, with 8 bases in between. CDR1 SEHNR and CDR2 FQNEAQ come from the germline V gene (reference sequence).

V is TRBV24-1 and J is TRBJ2-5, with D hard to call. The CDR3 has 12 amino acids. CDR1 and CDR2 (germline): KGHDR, SFDVKD. V was trimmed by 5 bases and J by 5 bases, leaving 8 bases between them. The CDR3 region has the DNA TGTGCCACCAGTGCCGGGTGGGAGACCCAGTACTTC. It translates to CATSAGWETQYF.